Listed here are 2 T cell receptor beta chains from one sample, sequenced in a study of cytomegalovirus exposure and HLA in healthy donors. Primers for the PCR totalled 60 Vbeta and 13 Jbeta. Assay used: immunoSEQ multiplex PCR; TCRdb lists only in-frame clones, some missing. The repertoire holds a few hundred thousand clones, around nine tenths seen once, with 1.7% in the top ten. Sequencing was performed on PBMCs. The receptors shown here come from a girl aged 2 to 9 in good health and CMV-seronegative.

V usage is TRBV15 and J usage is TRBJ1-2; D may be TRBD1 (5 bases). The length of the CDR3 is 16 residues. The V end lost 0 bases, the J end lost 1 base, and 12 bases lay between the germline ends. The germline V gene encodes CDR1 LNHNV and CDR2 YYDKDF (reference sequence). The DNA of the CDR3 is TGTGCCACCAGCAGAGACTCGGGGGGAGTTAACTATGGCTACACCTTC. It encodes CATSRDSGGVNYGYTF.

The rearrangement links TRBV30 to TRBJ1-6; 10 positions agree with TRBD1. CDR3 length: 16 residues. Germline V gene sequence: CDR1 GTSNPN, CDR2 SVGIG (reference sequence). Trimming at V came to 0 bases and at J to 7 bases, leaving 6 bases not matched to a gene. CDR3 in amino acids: CAWSVGGQGWNSPLHF. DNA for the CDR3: TGTGCCTGGAGTGTAGGGGGACAGGGGTGGAATTCACCCCTCCACTTT.